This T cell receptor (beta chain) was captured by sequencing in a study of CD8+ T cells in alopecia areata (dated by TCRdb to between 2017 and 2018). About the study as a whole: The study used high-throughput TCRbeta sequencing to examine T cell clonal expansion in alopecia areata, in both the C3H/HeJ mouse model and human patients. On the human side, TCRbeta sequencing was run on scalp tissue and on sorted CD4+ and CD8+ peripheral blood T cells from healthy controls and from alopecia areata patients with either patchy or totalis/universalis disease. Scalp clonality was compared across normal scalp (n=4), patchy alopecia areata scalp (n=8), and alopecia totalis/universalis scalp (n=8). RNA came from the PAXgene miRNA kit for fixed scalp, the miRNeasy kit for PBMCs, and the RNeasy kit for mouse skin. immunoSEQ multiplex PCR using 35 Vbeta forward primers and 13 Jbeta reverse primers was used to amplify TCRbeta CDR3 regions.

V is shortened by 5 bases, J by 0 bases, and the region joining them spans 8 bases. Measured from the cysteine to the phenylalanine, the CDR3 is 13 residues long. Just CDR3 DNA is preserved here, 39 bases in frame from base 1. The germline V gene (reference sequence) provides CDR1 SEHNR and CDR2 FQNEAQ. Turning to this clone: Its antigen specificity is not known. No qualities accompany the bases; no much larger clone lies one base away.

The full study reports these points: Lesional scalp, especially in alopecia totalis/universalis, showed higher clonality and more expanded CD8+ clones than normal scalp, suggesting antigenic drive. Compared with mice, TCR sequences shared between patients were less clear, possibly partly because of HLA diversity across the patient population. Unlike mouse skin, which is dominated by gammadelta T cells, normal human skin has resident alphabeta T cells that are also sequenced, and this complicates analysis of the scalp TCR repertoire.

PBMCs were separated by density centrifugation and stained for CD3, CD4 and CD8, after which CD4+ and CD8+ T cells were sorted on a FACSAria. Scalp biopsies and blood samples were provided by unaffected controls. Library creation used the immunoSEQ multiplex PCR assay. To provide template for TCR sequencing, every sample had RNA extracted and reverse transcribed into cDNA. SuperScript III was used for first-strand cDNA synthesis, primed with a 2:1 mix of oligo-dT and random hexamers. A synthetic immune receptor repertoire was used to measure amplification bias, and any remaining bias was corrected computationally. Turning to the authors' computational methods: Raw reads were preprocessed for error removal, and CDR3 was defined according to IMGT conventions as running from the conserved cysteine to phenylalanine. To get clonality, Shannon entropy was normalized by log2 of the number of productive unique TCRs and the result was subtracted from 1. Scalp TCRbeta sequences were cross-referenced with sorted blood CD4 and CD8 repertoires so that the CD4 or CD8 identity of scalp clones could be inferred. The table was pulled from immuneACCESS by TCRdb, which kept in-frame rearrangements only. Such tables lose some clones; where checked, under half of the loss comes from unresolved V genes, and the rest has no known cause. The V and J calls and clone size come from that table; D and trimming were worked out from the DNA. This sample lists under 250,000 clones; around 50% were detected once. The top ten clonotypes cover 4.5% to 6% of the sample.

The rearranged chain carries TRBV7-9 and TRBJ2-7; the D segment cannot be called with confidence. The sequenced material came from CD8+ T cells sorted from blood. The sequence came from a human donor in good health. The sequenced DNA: TGTGCCAGCAGCCCCCCACCCTCCTACGAGCAGTACTTC. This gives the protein CASSPPPSYEQYF.